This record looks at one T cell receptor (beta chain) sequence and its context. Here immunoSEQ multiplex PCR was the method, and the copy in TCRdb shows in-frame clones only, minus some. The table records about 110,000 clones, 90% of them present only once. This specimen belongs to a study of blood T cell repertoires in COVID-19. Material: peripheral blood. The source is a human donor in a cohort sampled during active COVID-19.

The CDR3 DNA is TGTGCCACCAGTGATCCTCCAACAGGGGGTCTCTCCTACAATGAGCAGTTCTTC. Protein sequence: CATSDPPTGGLSYNEQFF. V usage is TRBV24-1 and J usage is TRBJ2-1; 8 bases align to TRBD1. The germline V gene encodes CDR1 KGHDR and CDR2 SFDVKD. This CDR3 has 18 residues. Losses at the gene ends were 3 bases for V and 0 bases for J; bases not matched to a gene: 9.